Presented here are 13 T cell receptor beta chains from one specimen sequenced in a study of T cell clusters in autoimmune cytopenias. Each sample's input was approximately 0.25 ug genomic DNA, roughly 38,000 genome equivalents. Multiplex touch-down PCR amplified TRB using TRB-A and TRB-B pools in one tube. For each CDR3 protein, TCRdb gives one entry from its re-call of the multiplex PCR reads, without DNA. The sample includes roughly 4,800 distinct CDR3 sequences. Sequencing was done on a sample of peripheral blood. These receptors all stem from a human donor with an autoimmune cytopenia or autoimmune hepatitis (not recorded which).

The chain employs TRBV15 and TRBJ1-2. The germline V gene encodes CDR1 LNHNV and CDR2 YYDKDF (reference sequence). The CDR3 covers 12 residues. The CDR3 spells CATSEGQYGYTF.

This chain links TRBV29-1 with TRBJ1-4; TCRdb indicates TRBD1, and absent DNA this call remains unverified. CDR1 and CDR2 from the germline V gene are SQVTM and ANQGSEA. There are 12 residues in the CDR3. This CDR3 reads CSSGQGDEKLFF.

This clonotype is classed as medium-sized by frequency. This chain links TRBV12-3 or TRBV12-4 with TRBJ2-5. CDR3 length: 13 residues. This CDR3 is CASSSWTQETQYF.

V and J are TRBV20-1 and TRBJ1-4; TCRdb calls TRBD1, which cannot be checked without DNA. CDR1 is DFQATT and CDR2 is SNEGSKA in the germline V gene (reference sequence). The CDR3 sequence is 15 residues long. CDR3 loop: CSARDLKGGDEKLFF.

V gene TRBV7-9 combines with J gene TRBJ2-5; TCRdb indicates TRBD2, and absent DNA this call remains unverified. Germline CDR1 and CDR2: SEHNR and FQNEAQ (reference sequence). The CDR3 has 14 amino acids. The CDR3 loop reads CASSLAGVDYEQYF.

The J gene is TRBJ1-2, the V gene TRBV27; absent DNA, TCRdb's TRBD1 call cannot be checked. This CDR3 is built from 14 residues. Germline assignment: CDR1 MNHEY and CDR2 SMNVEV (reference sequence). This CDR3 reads CASSLVQGADGYTF.

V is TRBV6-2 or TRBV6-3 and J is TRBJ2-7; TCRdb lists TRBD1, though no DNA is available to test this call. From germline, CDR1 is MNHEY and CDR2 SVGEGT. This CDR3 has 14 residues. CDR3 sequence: CATLRDTLRWEQYF.

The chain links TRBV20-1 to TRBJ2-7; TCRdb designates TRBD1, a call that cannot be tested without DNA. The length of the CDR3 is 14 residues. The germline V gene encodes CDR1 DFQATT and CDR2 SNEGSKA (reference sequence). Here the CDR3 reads CSARKTGVRDEQYF.

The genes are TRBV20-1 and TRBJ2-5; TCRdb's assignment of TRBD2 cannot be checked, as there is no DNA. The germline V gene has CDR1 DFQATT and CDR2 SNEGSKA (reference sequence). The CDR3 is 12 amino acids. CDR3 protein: CSPKSYTETQYF.

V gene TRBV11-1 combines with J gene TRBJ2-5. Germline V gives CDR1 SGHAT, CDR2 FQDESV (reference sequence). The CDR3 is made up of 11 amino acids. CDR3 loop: CASRGQVTQYF.

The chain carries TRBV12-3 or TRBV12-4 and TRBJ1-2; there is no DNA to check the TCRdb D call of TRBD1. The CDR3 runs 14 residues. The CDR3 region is CASSRDSFYYGYTF.

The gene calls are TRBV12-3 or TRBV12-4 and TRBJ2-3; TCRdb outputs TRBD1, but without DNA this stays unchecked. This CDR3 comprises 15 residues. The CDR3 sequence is CASSRDGLSTDTQYF.

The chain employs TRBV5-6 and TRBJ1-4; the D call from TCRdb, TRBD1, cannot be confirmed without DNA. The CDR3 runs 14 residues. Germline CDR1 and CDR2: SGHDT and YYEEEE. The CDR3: CASSSGPGDEKLFF.